A selection of T cell receptor beta chains follows, all from one sample in a study of beta chain features in type 1 diabetes. Produced via immunoSEQ multiplex PCR; TCRdb's table is partial and in-frame only. The sample consists of under 200,000 clones, 10% of them appearing once. Sequences were obtained from central memory CD4+ T cells from blood. These receptors were collected from a man aged 25-40 years with type 1 diabetes. Both conserved end residues are part of each CDR3. Each record gives: J gene, clone size, V gene, CDR3 protein. Clone size is shown for a subset of rows, as once, few, many or a class of expanded clone.

TRBJ1-1,few,TRBV7-3,CASSFQGNTEAFF
TRBJ2-7,few,TRBV2,CASSVQGYEQYF
TRBJ2-7,few,TRBV9,CASSVADEQYF
TRBJ2-6,-,TRBV7-3,CASSQDSGANVLTF
TRBJ1-2,few,TRBV4-2,CASSQNGQTGTAGYTF
TRBJ2-3,few,TRBV5-1,CASSEGLAGVRTDTQYF
TRBJ2-4,-,TRBV28,CASSLLRGIQYF
TRBJ2-7,few,TRBV6-6,CASSYSGGRNYEQYF
TRBJ2-7,many,TRBV4-3,CASSQSRQAIYEQYF
TRBJ2-3,few,TRBV7-2,CASSLVASDTQYF
TRBJ2-5,-,TRBV5-1,CASSLGATQETQYF
TRBJ2-6,-,TRBV7-9,CASSLGLSGANVLTF
TRBJ1-2,few,TRBV7-2,CASSLGGVNYGYTF
TRBJ1-5,-,TRBV27,CASRARGNQPQHF
TRBJ2-1,few,TRBV7-2,CASSVTSGHYNEQFF
TRBJ2-1,-,TRBV19,CASSIQGGRATEQFF
TRBJ2-7,-,TRBV6-5,CASSYGHSRLYEQYF
TRBJ2-2,few,TRBV2,CASRTGVSDTGELFF
TRBJ2-1,-,TRBV5-1,CASRTGLDPYNEQFF
TRBJ1-2,many,TRBV7-9,CASSPAATGGLGYTF
TRBJ2-3,-,TRBV5-5,CASTLARSTDTQYF
TRBJ1-2,once,TRBV6-5,CASSSVGVGYGYTF
TRBJ1-5,-,TRBV9,CASSVGGGAGQPQHF
TRBJ2-1,few,TRBV15,CATSRDLSGRADEQFF
TRBJ2-1,-,TRBV7-9,CASSLGGTSGRNEQFF
TRBJ2-7,few,TRBV28,CASSVLAGEQYF
TRBJ2-3,-,TRBV4-1,CASTWGQATDTQYF
TRBJ1-1,-,TRBV2,CASSGDRVTEAFF
TRBJ2-1,-,TRBV7-2,CASSLAPGTSGNNEQFF
TRBJ1-3,-,TRBV6-6,CASTYQNRAGNTIYF
TRBJ1-1,-,TRBV28,CASSLLPGNTEAFF
TRBJ2-7,-,TRBV27,CASSRLAPTYEQYF
TRBJ2-2,-,TRBV11-2,CASSLQGSGELFF
TRBJ2-5,few,TRBV29-1,CSVEEGGGETQYF
TRBJ2-1,-,TRBV7-8,CASSFDSSYNEQFF
TRBJ2-7,-,TRBV29-1,CSVEEARGQPPYEQYF
TRBJ2-6,few,TRBV7-8,CASSLVGGPGGANVLTF
TRBJ2-7,-,TRBV7-9,CASSLGEVAGRYEQYF
TRBJ1-1,-,TRBV2,CASSPPGGYTEAFF
TRBJ2-3,few,TRBV29-1,CSAREDRGLQGQYF
TRBJ2-3,-,TRBV29-1,CSVRQGGGPDTQYF
TRBJ2-1,-,TRBV14,CASSRETSGAEQFF
TRBJ1-1,-,TRBV20-1,CSVAENTEAFF
TRBJ2-7,-,TRBV14,CASSQLSGTGQYEQYF
TRBJ2-2,-,TRBV11-2,CASSPGFSTGELFF
TRBJ2-5,-,TRBV7-9,CASSIGRVSGTSYQETQYF
TRBJ2-7,few,TRBV27,CASHGQGSYEQYF
TRBJ2-3,-,TRBV11-3,CASSARQGWTDTQYF
TRBJ2-7,few,TRBV29-1,CSVEPSQGYEQYF
TRBJ2-5,-,TRBV6-6,CASSRQGEYETQYF
TRBJ2-7,few,TRBV5-1,CASSLEDPQRGTYEQYF
TRBJ2-1,-,TRBV7-2,CASSLGPKNEQFF
TRBJ2-5,-,TRBV7-2,CASSLVAGVGETQYF